The rows below give T cell receptor beta chains drawn from one sample of a study of blood T cell repertoires in COVID-19. Generated by immunoSEQ multiplex PCR, the TCRdb table keeps only in-frame clones and is missing some. The sample has about 70,000 clones, roughly 76% seen once. Sequencing used peripheral blood. Every receptor here comes from a woman older than 75 with active or convalescent COVID-19. The CDR3 runs from the conserved cysteine through the conserved F or W. Not every row has a clone size; where given, it reads once, few, many or a size class.

size	J	V	CDR3
NA	TRBJ1-1	TRBV7-2	CASSSLTVNTEAFF
NA	TRBJ2-1	TRBV6-4	CASSRDSDNEQFF
once	TRBJ2-5	TRBV27	CASSLSLGAIETQYF
NA	TRBJ2-7	TRBV2	CASNQGAREQYF
NA	TRBJ1-1	TRBV24-1	CATSDSTGGNTEAFF
many	TRBJ2-6	TRBV6-1	CASSGLTGPGANVLTF
NA	TRBJ2-5	TRBV2	CASTRNQETQYF
once	TRBJ1-1	TRBV5-5	CASSPRRGENTEAFF
NA	TRBJ2-3	TRBV7-3	CASSPYSGGASDTQYF
NA	TRBJ1-1	TRBV12-5	CASGFGGLGGTEAFF
NA	TRBJ1-6	TRBV6-1	CASSEDRGNLSPLHF
NA	TRBJ1-4	TRBV6-5	CASAGTVHEKLFF
NA	TRBJ2-1	TRBV7-9	CASSNRQNEQFF
NA	TRBJ1-2	TRBV6-2/TRBV6-3	CASSSDQGARVYGYTF
NA	TRBJ2-4	TRBV6-5	CASSYREFEGNIQYF
few	TRBJ1-5	TRBV6-6	CASSNLRGQPQHF
NA	TRBJ1-4	TRBV28	CASSSGTNEKLFF
few	TRBJ2-3	TRBV4-3	CASSQNSDGGTDTQYF
NA	TRBJ2-1	TRBV9	CASSPQARGLGNEQFF
NA	TRBJ1-1	TRBV28	CASTPARPLIEAFF
NA	TRBJ1-1	TRBV25-1	CASIPPRVTEAFF
NA	TRBJ1-2	TRBV19	CASRNVQGNYGYTF
many	TRBJ1-5	TRBV6-5	CASSLQSNQPQHF
NA	TRBJ2-7	TRBV29-1	CSGGAGASYEQYF
NA	TRBJ2-2	TRBV7-2	CASSLVSRGGAGELFF
once	TRBJ1-2	TRBV29-1	CSVDNSGQNYGYTF
NA	TRBJ1-2	TRBV19	CASSISANYGYTF
NA	TRBJ1-5	TRBV6-1	CASSAIAGTGLQPQHF
NA	TRBJ1-1	TRBV5-6	CASSPTQVGTEAFF
NA	TRBJ2-5	TRBV6-6	CASTKRGGLGTQYF
NA	TRBJ1-3	TRBV7-2	CASSLLFPGYSGNTIYF
NA	TRBJ2-3	TRBV5-6	CASTPEPGSDTQYF
NA	TRBJ2-4	TRBV28	CASSLGLAGGLTKNIQYF
NA	TRBJ2-6	TRBV15	CATSRASLASSGANVLTF
NA	TRBJ2-3	TRBV5-4	CASSRDPYSTDTQYF
NA	TRBJ1-6	TRBV4-1	CASSRTGLIYNSPLHF
NA	TRBJ1-2	TRBV15	CATSRDQEGRYYGYTF
NA	TRBJ1-5	TRBV7-2	CASKLTVSGQPQHF
NA	TRBJ2-1	TRBV28	CASCGHDRGSGNEQFF
NA	TRBJ2-1	TRBV7-2	CASSLGATVRYNEQFF
NA	TRBJ1-2	TRBV27	CASSRTSWDYGYTF
many	TRBJ1-2	TRBV6-5	CASRNIGDGYTF
NA	TRBJ1-2	TRBV4-1	CASSQVGGSYGYTF